This paragraph reports one T cell receptor beta chain. The antigen is unknown. This sample was taken from a study of T cell responses to AZD1222 COVID-19 vaccine. Findings of the study overall: The breadth and depth of Spike-specific TCRs increased once two AZD1222 doses had been given. Baseline serostatus was positive in only a handful of AZD1222 recipients. Females made up more of the donors, who were largely white British, and clonal diversity may have come out too low.

Repertoires were generated with immunoSEQ multiplex PCR, while TCRdb's copy carries only in-frame clones and drops some. This table holds roughly 180,000 clones, around nine tenths found once. The CDR3 contains 14 residues. Looked up from germline, CDR1 is SGHTA and CDR2 is FQGTGA. V lost 0 bases and J 7 bases, leaving 12 bases between the germline ends. This specimen was peripheral blood, taken on day 0 of AZD1222 vaccination. This TCR was recovered from an adult in good health. This chain connects TRBV7-3 to TRBJ1-2; D is undetermined. CDR3 coding DNA: TGTGCCAGCAGCTTAACTAGCAGGAGCGGTGGCTACACCTTC. Its protein is CASSLTSRSGGYTF.